This is a list of T cell receptor beta chains from one sample in a study of blood T cell dynamics during melanoma immunotherapy. TCRdb's table, derived via immunoSEQ multiplex PCR, lists solely in-frame clones and lacks some. The sample comprises around 12,000 clones, 84% of which are singletons, and about 9.4% rests with the top ten. The sample here was blood, taken from a patient treated with checkpoint blockade. The receptor source for this set is a human donor with melanoma. Each CDR3 is given with its conserved first and last residue. A D gene is named only where the DNA matches it firmly. Clone size is shown for a subset of rows, as once, few, many or a class of expanded clone.

clone size	V gene	J gene	D gene	CDR3 length	CDR3 protein	CDR3 DNA
NA	TRBV5-1	TRBJ1-1	NA	13	CASSLAPNTEAFF	TGCGCCAGCAGCTTGGCGCCGAACACTGAAGCTTTCTTT
NA	TRBV5-4	TRBJ2-1	TRBD2	13	CASSWERESEQFF	TGTGCCAGCAGCTGGGAGCGGGAAAGTGAGCAGTTCTTC
NA	TRBV5-1	TRBJ2-7	NA	16	CASSFLGGFARDEQYF	TGCGCCAGCAGCTTTTTAGGGGGATTTGCGCGGGACGAGCAGTACTTC
NA	TRBV5-1	TRBJ2-3	TRBD1	14	CASSPGQGTDTQYF	TGCGCCAGCAGCCCGGGACAGGGCACAGATACGCAGTATTTT
NA	TRBV2	TRBJ2-1	NA	13	CASSASSAAPQFF	TGTGCCAGCAGTGCCTCTAGCGCGGCCCCGCAGTTCTTC
NA	TRBV5-4	TRBJ2-2	NA	14	CASSSRRGSEELFF	TGTGCCAGCAGCTCTCGCCGGGGGTCCGAGGAGCTGTTTTTT
NA	TRBV28	TRBJ2-1	TRBD2	15	CASRPGLASYNEQFF	TGTGCCAGCAGACCGGGACTAGCGTCCTACAATGAGCAGTTCTTC
few	TRBV19	TRBJ1-1	NA	12	CASRSGGTEAFF	TGTGCCAGTAGGTCTGGGGGAACTGAAGCTTTCTTT
NA	TRBV7-2	TRBJ2-5	NA	15	CASSPGGGPAGTQYF	TGTGCCAGCAGCCCAGGAGGGGGACCCGCCGGGACCCAGTACTTC
NA	TRBV2	TRBJ1-5	TRBD1	17	CASSLRTGGNSNQPQHF	TGTGCCAGCAGTCTACGGACAGGGGGAAATAGCAATCAGCCCCAGCATTTT
few	TRBV6-1	TRBJ1-2	NA	11	CASRAAYGYTF	TGTGCCAGCCGAGCGGCCTATGGCTACACCTTC
NA	TRBV6-1	TRBJ1-1	NA	11	CASSPRTEAFF	TGTGCCAGCAGCCCGCGTACTGAAGCTTTCTTT
NA	TRBV19	TRBJ1-1	NA	12	CASTIGGSEAFF	TGTGCCAGTACCATCGGGGGTTCCGAAGCTTTCTTT
NA	TRBV19	TRBJ1-3	NA	17	CASSIDLQPLYGNTIYF	TGTGCCAGTAGTATAGATCTACAACCTCTCTACGGAAACACCATATATTTT
NA	TRBV28	TRBJ1-1	NA	19	CASIKRHPIGTIRTTEAFF	TGTGCCAGCATAAAGCGCCATCCAATAGGCACCATTCGTACCACTGAAGCTTTCTTT
few	TRBV6-5	TRBJ2-7	NA	13	CASSPGQIYEQYF	TGTGCCAGCAGCCCAGGACAGATATACGAGCAGTACTTC
NA	TRBV30	TRBJ2-7	TRBD2	15	CAWSAEASGIYEQYF	TGTGCCTGGAGCGCGGAAGCTAGCGGGATTTACGAGCAGTACTTC
NA	TRBV5-7	TRBJ1-5	TRBD1	19	CASSRLGQGELYSNQPQHF	TGTGCCAGCAGCAGACTAGGGCAGGGGGAACTCTATAGCAATCAGCCCCAGCATTTT
NA	TRBV6-5	TRBJ2-2	TRBD2	15	CASRSGALNTGELFF	TGTGCCAGCAGGAGCGGGGCCTTGAACACCGGGGAGCTGTTTTTT
NA	TRBV25-1	TRBJ2-1	TRBD1	14	CARLTGGYPGEQFF	TGTGCCAGACTCACAGGGGGCTATCCGGGGGAGCAGTTCTTC
NA	TRBV21-1	TRBJ2-7	NA	12	CASSKPGGEQYF	TGTGCCAGCAGCAAACCCGGGGGGGAGCAGTACTTC
NA	TRBV18	TRBJ1-1	NA	16	CASSPTAKVMNTEAFF	TGTGCCAGCTCACCGACAGCAAAAGTCATGAACACTGAAGCTTTCTTT
NA	TRBV14	TRBJ1-6	NA	18	CASSQGYRRASNASPLHF	TGTGCCAGCAGCCAAGGATATAGGCGGGCGTCGAATGCTTCACCCCTCCACTTT
NA	TRBV19	TRBJ2-5	TRBD1	14	CASSLGTGYETQYF	TGTGCCAGTAGTCTTGGGACAGGGTACGAGACCCAGTACTTC
NA	TRBV23-1	TRBJ2-4	TRBD1	18	CASSHTPKTGGAGNIQYF	TGCGCCAGCAGTCATACACCTAAAACAGGGGGCGCCGGAAACATTCAGTACTTC
NA	TRBV9	TRBJ2-2	TRBD2	18	CASSVDSLAGGPDGELFF	TGTGCCAGCAGCGTGGACTCCCTAGCGGGAGGGCCGGACGGGGAGCTGTTTTTT
once	TRBV28	TRBJ2-7	TRBD2	14	CASDTSGRNYEQYF	TGTGCCAGCGATACTAGCGGGAGGAACTACGAGCAGTACTTC
NA	TRBV19	TRBJ2-3	NA	14	CASSVGKSTDTQYF	TGTGCCAGTAGTGTCGGGAAAAGCACAGATACGCAGTATTTT
NA	TRBV7-2	TRBJ1-1	NA	15	CASSLERGRGTEAFF	TGTGCCAGCAGCTTAGAGCGCGGCAGGGGCACTGAAGCTTTCTTT
NA	TRBV19	TRBJ2-2	TRBD2	15	CASRLSGGYTGELFF	TGTGCCAGTAGGCTCAGCGGGGGGTATACCGGGGAGCTGTTTTTT
NA	TRBV28	TRBJ1-2	NA	12	CATTGQIYGYTF	TGTGCCACCACCGGGCAGATCTATGGCTACACCTTC
NA	TRBV5-1	TRBJ1-1	NA	14	CASSLVWGNTEAFF	TGCGCCAGCAGCTTGGTCTGGGGGAACACTGAAGCTTTCTTT
NA	TRBV19	TRBJ2-7	NA	11	CASSARNEQYF	TGTGCCAGTAGTGCCCGGAACGAGCAGTACTTC
NA	TRBV9	TRBJ2-3	NA	14	CASSGKTPTDTQYF	TGTGCCAGCAGCGGGAAAACCCCCACAGATACGCAGTATTTT
NA	TRBV28	TRBJ1-1	NA	14	CASSSHRVYTEAFF	TGTGCCAGCAGTTCCCACAGGGTGTACACTGAAGCTTTCTTT
NA	TRBV10-3	TRBJ2-7	TRBD2	16	CAISVATSGGTYEQYF	TGTGCCATCAGCGTCGCTACTAGCGGGGGGACTTACGAGCAGTACTTC
NA	TRBV19	TRBJ2-3	TRBD1	14	CASRATGVPDTQYF	TGTGCCAGTAGAGCGACAGGGGTACCAGATACGCAGTATTTT
NA	TRBV4-3	TRBJ1-2	TRBD1	14	CASSQETGLNGYTF	TGCGCCAGCAGCCAAGAGACAGGGTTAAATGGCTACACCTTC
NA	TRBV4-3	TRBJ2-2	TRBD2	16	CASSQEVSGTTGELFF	TGCGCCAGCAGCCAAGAGGTTAGCGGGACTACCGGGGAGCTGTTTTTT
few	TRBV19	TRBJ1-5	NA	12	CASRQVPGPQHF	TGTGCCAGTAGACAGGTACCTGGGCCCCAGCATTTT
NA	TRBV11-2	TRBJ1-4	TRBD1	16	CASSSGGGTVNEKLFF	TGTGCCAGCAGCTCCGGAGGTGGGACAGTTAATGAAAAACTGTTTTTT
few	TRBV19	TRBJ1-6	NA	15	CASSSQTGGNSPLHF	TGTGCCAGTAGTTCCCAGACAGGTGGTAATTCACCCCTCCACTTT
NA	TRBV7-2	TRBJ2-2	TRBD2	20	CASSLASGLAGAENTGELFF	TGTGCCAGCAGCTTAGCTTCTGGACTAGCGGGAGCCGAGAACACCGGGGAGCTGTTTTTT